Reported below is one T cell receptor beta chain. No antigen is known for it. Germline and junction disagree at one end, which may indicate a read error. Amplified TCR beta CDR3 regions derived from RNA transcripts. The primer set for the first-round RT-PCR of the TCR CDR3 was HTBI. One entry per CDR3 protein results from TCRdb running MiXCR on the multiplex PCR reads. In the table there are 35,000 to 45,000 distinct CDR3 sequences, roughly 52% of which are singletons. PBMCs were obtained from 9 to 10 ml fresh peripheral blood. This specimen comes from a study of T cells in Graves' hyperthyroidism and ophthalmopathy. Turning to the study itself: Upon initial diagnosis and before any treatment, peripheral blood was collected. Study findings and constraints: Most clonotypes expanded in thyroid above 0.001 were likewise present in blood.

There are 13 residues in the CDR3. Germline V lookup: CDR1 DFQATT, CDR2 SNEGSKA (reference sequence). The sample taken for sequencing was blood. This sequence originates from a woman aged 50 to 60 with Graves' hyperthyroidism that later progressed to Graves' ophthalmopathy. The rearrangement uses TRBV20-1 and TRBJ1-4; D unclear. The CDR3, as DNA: TGCTGTGCTAGAGTCTGGGAATATGAAAAACCGTTTTTT. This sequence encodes CCARVWEYEKPFF.